This entry is about one T cell receptor (beta chain). Data came from immunoSEQ multiplex PCR; TCRdb stores just in-frame clones and leaves some out. Of 120,000 or so clones in the sample, around 87% are singletons; the top ten hold 8.5% to 12%. Looked up from germline, CDR1 is SGHRS and CDR2 is YFSETQ. The CDR3 length is 13 residues. V was pared by 4 bases and J by 4 bases, with 11 bases between. This entry comes from a study of T cell responses to AZD1222 COVID-19 vaccine. The receptor was derived from an adult in good health. The chain is built from TRBV5-1 and TRBJ1-1, with D perhaps matching TRBD1 (5 bases). The sample in question was peripheral blood, obtained on day 0 of AZD1222 vaccination. CDR3 region: CASSPGQSTEAFF. The CDR3 DNA reads as TGCGCCAGCAGCCCGGGGCAAAGCACTGAAGCTTTCTTT.